One and the same sample provided the 32 T cell receptor beta chains below, sequenced in a study of CD4 T cells in relation to SARS-CoV-2 and coronaviruses. Profiling relied on immunoSEQ multiplex PCR, and the TCRdb table lists in-frame clones only, not all of them. The sample has some 19,000 clones, roughly three quarters seen once. Unexposed donor CD4+ T cells date from about 2011-2019, before the COVID-19 pandemic. The cells were cultured for about ten days before CD4+ T cells were isolated. Their recognized antigens are unknown. Sequenced material: CD4+ T cells from PBMCs, cultured in vitro. These receptors were obtained from a human donor in good health.

This rearrangement joins TRBV5-4 to TRBJ1-2; 8 nucleotides agree with TRBD1. From germline, CDR1 is SGHNT and CDR2 YYREEE (reference sequence). This CDR3 is built from 13 residues. The trim removed 3 bases at V and 4 bases at J, leaving 2 bases unmatched. As DNA, the CDR3 is TGTGCCAGCAGCTCGACAGGGGCCTATGGCTACACCTTC. Residues: CASSSTGAYGYTF.

This sequence joins TRBV30 and TRBJ2-7, with 8 bases lining up with TRBD2. Losses at the gene ends were 0 bases for V and 5 bases for J; bases not matched to a gene: 6. The CDR3 is made up of 14 amino acids. CDR1 is GTSNPN, CDR2 SVGIG, per germline (reference sequence). CDR3 protein: CAWSVGGAHDEQYF. In DNA, the CDR3 is TGTGCCTGGAGTGTCGGGGGGGCTCATGACGAGCAGTACTTC.

The V call is TRBV5-5, the J call TRBJ1-2, with D maybe TRBD1 (5 bases). Germline CDR1 reads SGHKS; CDR2 reads YYEKEE (reference sequence). Trimming shortened V by 1 base and J by 2 bases, and 9 bases separated the two germline ends. This CDR3 contains 14 residues. The CDR3 region has the DNA TGTGCCAGCAGCTTGATGGGGCTGAACTATGGCTACACCTTC. Protein sequence: CASSLMGLNYGYTF. The full variable domain, rest sourced from reference TRBV5-5 and TRBJ1-2, is DAGVTQSPTHLIKTRGQQVTLRCSPISGHKSVSWYQQVLGQGPQFIFQYYEKEERGRGNFPDRFSARQFPNYSSELNVNALLLGDSALYLCASSLMGLNYGYTFGSGTRLTVV.

The chain links TRBV18 to TRBJ2-3; 8 bases line up with TRBD2. V trimming: 3 bases; J trimming: 1 base; junction bases outside the gene matches: 0. CDR1 and CDR2 (germline): KGHSH, LQKENI. CDR3 length: 14 residues. The CDR3 sequence: CASSPTSGTDTQYF. Written as DNA, the CDR3 is TGTGCCAGCTCACCGACTAGCGGCACAGATACGCAGTATTTT.

This chain joins TRBV9 and TRBJ2-1; 8 nucleotides line up with TRBD2. Germline V lookup: CDR1 SGDLS, CDR2 YYNGEE. V lost 0 bases and J lost 9; bases outside the gene matches: 8. The CDR3 consists of 15 residues. The CDR3 sequence: CASSVELREEAEQFF. The CDR3 bases are TGTGCCAGCAGCGTAGAATTGCGGGAGGAGGCTGAGCAGTTCTTC.

The chain employs TRBV10-3 and TRBJ2-6; D ambiguous. Germline loops: CDR1 ENHRY, CDR2 SYGVKD. This CDR3 is 15 amino acids long. V was shortened by 7 bases and J by 1 base, with 11 bases between the two germline ends. The CDR3 coding sequence is TGTGCCATCAAACTCCAGTATTCTGGGGCCAACGTCCTGACTTTC. Protein sequence: CAIKLQYSGANVLTF.

This clone appeared a single time. J is TRBJ1-1 and V is TRBV18; D is ambiguous. Germline V gene lookup returns CDR1 KGHSH and CDR2 LQKENI. Trimming took off 3 bases at V and 6 bases at J, with 14 bases between the two ends. The CDR3 extends over 14 amino acids. The CDR3 DNA sequence: TGTGCCAGCTCACCTTTAGAGGAAGCCGCTGAAGCTTTCTTT. Translating it yields CASSPLEEAAEAFF.

The chain links TRBV3-1 (or the pseudogene TRBV3-2) to TRBJ2-6, with D unresolved. Germline lookup yields CDR1 LGHDT and CDR2 YNNKEL (reference sequence). Between the trimmed V and J ends, which lost 0 bases and 2 bases, there was a span of 5 bases. The CDR3 consists of 15 residues. The CDR3 DNA is TGTGCCAGCAGCCAAGATATAGCTGGGGCCAACGTCCTGACTTTC. Its protein product is CASSQDIAGANVLTF.

This clone came up a few times. This chain links TRBV28 with TRBJ1-5; a weak D match, TRBD1 (6 bases). The V end lost 7 bases, the J end lost 7 bases, and 17 bases lay between the germline ends. The length of the CDR3 is 14 residues. Germline CDR1 reads MDHEN; CDR2 reads SYDVKM. The CDR3 region is CASIAGGGWQPQHF. The CDR3 bases are TGTGCCAGCATTGCCGGAGGGGGGTGGCAGCCCCAGCATTTT.

J is TRBJ2-7 and V is TRBV6-2 or TRBV6-3, with D possibly being TRBD1 (6 bases). Looked up from germline, CDR1 is MNHEY and CDR2 is SVGEGT. This CDR3 has 15 residues. V lost 4 bases, J lost 1 base, and 14 bases lay in between. The CDR3 DNA reads as TGTGCCAGCAGTTCCCAGGGTAGGGGGTCCTACGAGCAGTACTTC. It yields the protein CASSSQGRGSYEQYF.

This clone occurred once. This chain links TRBV12-3 or TRBV12-4 with TRBJ1-5; unclear D gene. V was clipped by 1 base and J by 9 bases, with 7 bases between them. The CDR3 is 12 amino acids. The CDR3 spells CASSLVLGPQHF. The CDR3 nucleotides are TGTGCCAGCAGTTTAGTATTGGGGCCCCAGCATTTT.

The chain combines TRBV19 with TRBJ1-3; no firm D call. V lost 5 bases to trimming and J lost 3 bases, with 11 bases between them. The CDR3 totals 14 residues. Germline V gene sequence: CDR1 LNHDA, CDR2 SQIVND (reference sequence). CDR3 sequence (DNA): TGTGCCAGTAGTCCAAGATTTGATGGAAACACCATATATTTT. Translation gives CASSPRFDGNTIYF.

The chain employs TRBV3-1 (or the pseudogene TRBV3-2) and TRBJ2-7, with 11 bases lining up with TRBD2. The CDR3 sequence is 17 residues long. Germline CDR1 and CDR2: LGHDT and YNNKEL (reference sequence). The trim removed 2 bases at V and 2 bases at J, leaving 8 bases unmatched. CDR3 sequence reads: CASSQYPTSGITYEQYF. The CDR3 DNA reads TGTGCCAGCAGCCAATACCCGACTAGCGGGATCACCTACGAGCAGTACTTC.

This clone has only a few counts. The gene calls are TRBV18 and TRBJ1-1; D remains unclear. The CDR3 runs to 13 residues. V dropped 3 bases and J dropped 5 bases, with 10 bases sitting between them. CDR1 and CDR2 (germline): KGHSH, LQKENI. CDR3 coding DNA: TGTGCCAGCTCACCCCCCGGCGCAACTGAAGCTTTCTTT. Translating it yields CASSPPGATEAFF.

This chain links TRBV3-1 (or the pseudogene TRBV3-2) with TRBJ2-7; 7 bases line up with TRBD1. J was trimmed by 0 bases and V by 7 bases; bases with no gene match: 6. CDR1 LGHDT and CDR2 YNNKEL come from the germline V gene (reference sequence). The CDR3 sequence is 14 residues long. The CDR3 DNA reads TGTGCCAGCAAAGAGACAGGGAGCTCCTACGAGCAGTACTTC. The encoded protein is CASKETGSSYEQYF.

The chain uses TRBV4-2 and TRBJ2-5, with 8 nucleotides matching TRBD1. After removal of 0 bases from V and 2 bases from J, the junction contained 5 bases not matched to a gene. Germline V gives CDR1 LGHNA, CDR2 YNFKEQ. This CDR3 contains 16 residues. CDR3 bases: TGTGCCAGCAGCCAAGAGGACAGGGAAGCGCAAGAGACCCAGTACTTC. This gives the protein CASSQEDREAQETQYF.

This clone was detected a few times. The chain is built from TRBV25-1 and TRBJ2-7, with D possibly being TRBD2 (6 bases). The CDR3 is 17 residues long. Trimming cost V 2 bases and J 0 bases, with 17 bases left between them. Germline lookup yields CDR1 MGHDK and CDR2 SYGVNS. The CDR3 bases are TGTGCCAGCAGTGAAGGGGGTGAAGCGGGTCCCTCCTACGAGCAGTACTTC. Translated, it gives CASSEGGEAGPSYEQYF.

The chain combines TRBV10-3 with TRBJ2-3; 9 bases match TRBD2. The CDR3 extends over 13 amino acids. Trimming at V came to 10 bases and at J to 3 bases, leaving 5 bases not matched to a gene. Germline assignment: CDR1 ENHRY and CDR2 SYGVKD. The CDR3 sequence is CATSGLATDTQYF. The DNA for the CDR3 is TGTGCCACCTCGGGACTAGCAACAGATACGCAGTATTTT.

The rearrangement links TRBV30 to TRBJ2-5, with D perhaps matching TRBD2 (5 bases). Between the trimmed V and J ends, which lost 1 base and 0 bases, there was a span of 15 bases. The CDR3 length is 16 residues. CDR1 is GTSNPN and CDR2 is SVGIG in the germline V gene (reference sequence). This CDR3 reads CAWSDPTTPYQETQYF. CDR3 nucleotides: TGTGCCTGGAGTGACCCGACTACACCGTACCAAGAGACCCAGTACTTC.

V gene TRBV10-2 combines with J gene TRBJ2-7; 11 nucleotides line up with TRBD1. The J segment lost 4 bases and the V segment lost 10 bases, leaving 3 bases of the junction unmatched. The CDR3 consists of 12 residues. The germline gives CDR1 WSHSY, CDR2 SAAADI. The CDR3 reads CATGTGGYEQYF. DNA for the CDR3: TGCGCCACCGGGACAGGGGGATACGAGCAGTACTTC.

V usage is TRBV7-9 and J usage is TRBJ2-1; 8 nucleotides align to TRBD2. The CDR3 loop spans 17 amino acids. After removal of 0 bases from V and 7 bases from J, the junction contained 11 bases not matched to a gene. Germline V gives CDR1 SEHNR, CDR2 FQNEAQ (reference sequence). DNA of the CDR3: TGTGCCAGCAGCTTAGCGGTGACTAGCGCCAGCCCAAATGAGCAGTTCTTC. Translated, it gives CASSLAVTSASPNEQFF.

The V gene is TRBV19, the J gene TRBJ1-4; D uncertain. CDR1 and CDR2 from the germline V gene are LNHDA and SQIVND (reference sequence). Trimming took 3 bases from V and 8 from J, leaving 7 bases between them. The CDR3 length is 12 residues. The chain's CDR3 is CASSISEEKLFF. The CDR3 DNA sequence: TGTGCCAGTAGTATTTCTGAGGAAAAACTGTTTTTT.

V and J are TRBV3-1 (or the pseudogene TRBV3-2) and TRBJ2-7, with D unresolved. Per germline, CDR1 LGHDT and CDR2 YNNKEL (reference sequence). This CDR3 spans 12 amino acids. Deletions cut 5 bases from V and 3 bases from J, with 8 bases between. The CDR3 DNA is TGTGCCAGCAGCACCGGGCTCTACGAGCAGTACTTC. Its translation: CASSTGLYEQYF.

The rearrangement uses TRBV2 and TRBJ1-5; no clear D. The CDR3 spans 13 residues. Trimming shortened V by 5 bases and J by 10 bases, and 15 bases separated the two germline ends. The V gene's germline CDR1 is SNHLY and CDR2 FYNNEI. The CDR3 is CASSLGSRGPQHF. CDR3 DNA: TGTGCCAGCAGTTTGGGTTCCCGTGGACCCCAGCATTTT. The whole variable domain, remainder taken from reference TRBV2 and TRBJ1-5, is EPEVTQTPSHQVTQMGQEVILRCVPISNHLYFYWYRQILGQKVEFLVSFYNNEISEKSEIFDDQFSVERPDGSNFTLKIRSTKLEDSAMYFCASSLGSRGPQHFGDGTRLSIL.

The V gene is TRBV7-3, the J gene TRBJ1-2; maybe TRBD1 (6 bases). The CDR3 extends over 16 amino acids. The V and J ends lost 5 bases and 8 bases respectively, with 24 bases between them. The V gene's germline CDR1 is SGHTA and CDR2 FQGTGA. DNA of the CDR3: TGTGCCAGCAGCCTCACTAAGAGTAATGACAGGTTCGGCTACACCTTC. Encoded protein: CASSLTKSNDRFGYTF.

CDR3 in amino acids: CASSFVQGANEKLFF. The CDR3 DNA sequence: TGCGCCAGCAGCTTCGTACAGGGGGCGAATGAAAAACTGTTTTTT. The chain is built from TRBV5-1 and TRBJ1-4; 9 nucleotides line up with TRBD1. Germline CDR1 and CDR2: SGHRS and YFSETQ. V gave up 2 bases and J gave up 5 bases; unmatched junction bases: 4. The CDR3 has 15 residues.

V gene TRBV4-1 combines with J gene TRBJ2-7; 9 nucleotides match TRBD2. V lost 0 bases and J lost 0; bases outside the gene matches: 9. The length of the CDR3 is 18 residues. CDR1 is MGHRA, CDR2 YSYEKL, per germline. The CDR3 protein is CASSQDRGASGISYEQYF. In DNA, the CDR3 is TGCGCCAGCAGCCAAGATCGTGGGGCTAGCGGGATCTCCTACGAGCAGTACTTC.

This clone was seen a single time. The chain combines TRBV2 with TRBJ1-1; TRBD1 is a possible D gene (5 bases). Between the trimmed V and J ends, which lost 7 bases and 1 base, there was a span of 10 bases. The CDR3 has 13 amino acids. Germline V gene sequence: CDR1 SNHLY, CDR2 FYNNEI. CDR3 loop: CASMGRPNTEAFF. The CDR3 DNA follows: TGTGCCAGCATGGGACGGCCGAACACTGAAGCTTTCTTT.

The rearrangement links TRBV5-6 to TRBJ2-7; D perhaps matches TRBD1 (6 bases). CDR3 length equals 13 residues. Trimming took off 4 bases at V and 4 bases at J, with 12 bases between the two ends. Germline CDR1 is SGHDT and CDR2 is YYEEEE. CDR3 loop: CASSHRDKYEQYF. Here the CDR3 DNA reads TGTGCCAGCAGCCACCGGGACAAATACGAGCAGTACTTC.

The rearrangement joins TRBV5-6 to TRBJ2-1; D may be TRBD1 (6 bases). The CDR3 covers 17 residues. The germline CDR1 and CDR2 sequences are SGHDT and YYEEEE. V was clipped by 0 bases and J by 7 bases, with 20 bases between them. CDR3 in DNA: TGTGCCAGCAGCTTGGAAACCCTATATACAGGGTCAAATGAGCAGTTCTTC. As protein: CASSLETLYTGSNEQFF.

The chain is built from TRBV5-1 and TRBJ1-1; D uncertain. CDR1 and CDR2 (germline): SGHRS, YFSETQ. This CDR3 is built from 13 residues. V was shortened by 4 bases and J by 2 bases, with 9 bases between the two germline ends. The CDR3 loop reads CASSPTANTEAFF. CDR3 DNA: TGCGCCAGCAGCCCTACAGCCAACACTGAAGCTTTCTTT.

This chain uses TRBV5-1 with TRBJ2-2; a possible D gene is TRBD2 (6 bases). V was cut by 7 bases and J by 3 bases, with 16 bases left in between. CDR1 and CDR2 (germline): SGHRS, YFSETQ. This CDR3 comprises 15 residues. CDR3: CASGTGGMDTGELFF. In nucleotides, the CDR3 is TGCGCCAGCGGCACCGGGGGAATGGACACCGGGGAGCTGTTTTTT.